The present entry profiles one T cell receptor beta chain with its context. The sample originates from a study of blood T cell repertoires in COVID-19. Study as a whole: Donors in the United States, Italy and Spain gave samples during acute or convalescent COVID-19.

The V and J ends lost 4 bases and 8 bases, in that order; junction bases with no gene match: 15. The CDR3 runs to 16 residues. Germline values: CDR1 KGHSH, CDR2 LQKENI. Method: immunoSEQ multiplex PCR; TCRdb's copy keeps in-frame clones and lacks some. The table records 200,000 to 300,000 clones, more than 80% of them present only once. The sequencing sample was made of peripheral blood. V gene TRBV18 combines with J gene TRBJ1-1; the match to TRBD1 covers 8 bases. The TCR was taken from a human donor in a cohort sampled during active COVID-19. CDR3: CASSLILPRQGAEAFF. The DNA for the CDR3 is TGTGCCAGCTCACTCATACTACCGAGGCAGGGGGCAGAAGCTTTCTTT.